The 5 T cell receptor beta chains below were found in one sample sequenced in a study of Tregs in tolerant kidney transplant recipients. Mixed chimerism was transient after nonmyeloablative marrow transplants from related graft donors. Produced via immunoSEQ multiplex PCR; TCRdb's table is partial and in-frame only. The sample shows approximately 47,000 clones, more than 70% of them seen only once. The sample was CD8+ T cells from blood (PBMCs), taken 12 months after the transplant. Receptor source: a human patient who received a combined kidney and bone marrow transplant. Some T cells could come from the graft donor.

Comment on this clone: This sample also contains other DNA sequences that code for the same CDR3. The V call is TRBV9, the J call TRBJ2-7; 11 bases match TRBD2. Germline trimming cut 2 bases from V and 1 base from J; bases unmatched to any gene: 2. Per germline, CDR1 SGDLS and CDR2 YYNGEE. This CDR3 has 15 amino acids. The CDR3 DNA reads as TGTGCCAGCAGCGTTGGGACTAGCGGTTCCTACGAGCAGTACTTC. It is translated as CASSVGTSGSYEQYF.

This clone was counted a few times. The CDR3 sequence: CASSLDRAGNTIYF. CDR3 sequence (DNA): TGTGCCAGCAGTCTAGACAGGGCTGGAAACACCATATATTTT. The V and J genes are TRBV5-6 and TRBJ1-3; 7 bases are shared with TRBD1. Trimming took 5 bases from V and 2 from J; bases not matched to a gene: 4. The CDR3 consists of 14 residues. CDR1 and CDR2 from the germline V gene are SGHDT and YYEEEE.

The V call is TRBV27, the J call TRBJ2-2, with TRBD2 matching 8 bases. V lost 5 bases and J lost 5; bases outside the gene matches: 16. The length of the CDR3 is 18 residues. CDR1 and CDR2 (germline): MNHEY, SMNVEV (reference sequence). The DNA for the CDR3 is TGTGCCAGCAGTCCCCGTATGATCGCGGGAGGCTCGACCGGGGAGCTGTTTTTT. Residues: CASSPRMIAGGSTGELFF.

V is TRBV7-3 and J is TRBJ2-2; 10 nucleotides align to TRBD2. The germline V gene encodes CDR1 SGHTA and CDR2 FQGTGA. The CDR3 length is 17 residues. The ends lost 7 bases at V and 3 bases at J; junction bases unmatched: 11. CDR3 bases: TGTGCCAGCACCGTAGCGGGAGGAGGTTGGGACACCGGGGAGCTGTTTTTT. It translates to CASTVAGGGWDTGELFF.

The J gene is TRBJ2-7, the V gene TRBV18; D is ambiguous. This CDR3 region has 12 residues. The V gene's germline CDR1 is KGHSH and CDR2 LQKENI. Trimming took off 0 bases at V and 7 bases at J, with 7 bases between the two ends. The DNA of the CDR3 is TGTGCCAGCTCACCACCTTTATCTGAGCAGTACTTC. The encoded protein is CASSPPLSEQYF.